This T cell receptor beta chain is drawn from a study of beta chain features in type 1 diabetes. The study, taken as a whole, reports: Diminished insertions and augmented deletions at VDJ junctions characterized type 1 diabetes patients.

Trimming removed 4 bases from V and 7 bases from J; junction bases left unmatched: 6. Germline CDR1 and CDR2: SGHRS and YFSETQ. The CDR3 spans 14 residues. Expressed TCRB transcripts were sequenced after all isolated RNA was converted to cDNA. Approximately 3.9 million reads per sample were averaged for naive, central memory and regulatory samples. Profiling relied on immunoSEQ multiplex PCR, and the TCRdb table lists in-frame clones only, not all of them. The sample lists about 260,000 clones, 68% seen once, with 0.053% in the top ten. Once sorted, every population was more than 95% pure. On this clone: Its target is not known.

Source material: naive CD4+ T cells from blood. The receptor was isolated from a man between 25 and 39 years old in good health. The chain links TRBV5-1 to TRBJ2-1, with 9 bases that match TRBD1. The CDR3 loop reads CASSRTGDGNEQFF. The DNA for the CDR3 is TGCGCCAGCAGCCGGACAGGGGATGGGAATGAGCAGTTCTTC.